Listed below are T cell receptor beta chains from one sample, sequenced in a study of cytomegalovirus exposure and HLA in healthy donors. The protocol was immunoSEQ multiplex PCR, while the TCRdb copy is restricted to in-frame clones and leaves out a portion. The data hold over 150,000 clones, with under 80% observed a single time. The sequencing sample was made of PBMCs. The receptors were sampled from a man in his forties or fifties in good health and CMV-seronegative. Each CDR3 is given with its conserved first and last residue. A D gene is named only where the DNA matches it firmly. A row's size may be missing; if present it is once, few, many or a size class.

cdr3_aa: CASSQGNQPQHF
cdr3_nt: TGTGCCAGCTCACAGGGGAATCAGCCCCAGCATTTT
d_call: NA
j_call: TRBJ1-5
clone_size: NA
v_call: TRBV18
cdr3_length: 12

cdr3_aa: CASSSWTSGGSEQYF
cdr3_nt: TGTGCCAGCAGCTCCTGGACTAGCGGGGGAAGTGAGCAGTACTTC
d_call: TRBD2
j_call: TRBJ2-7
clone_size: NA
v_call: TRBV13
cdr3_length: 15

cdr3_aa: CSVTTGGSYEQYF
cdr3_nt: TGCAGCGTTACTACGGGGGGGTCCTACGAGCAGTACTTC
d_call: TRBD2
j_call: TRBJ2-7
clone_size: once
v_call: TRBV29-1
cdr3_length: 13

cdr3_aa: CASSSSGGFYEQYF
cdr3_nt: TGTGCCAGCAGCTCAAGCGGGGGCTTCTACGAGCAGTACTTC
d_call: TRBD2
j_call: TRBJ2-7
clone_size: once
v_call: TRBV5-4
cdr3_length: 14

cdr3_aa: CASSFLRGSNYEQYF
cdr3_nt: TGTGCCAGCAGTTTCCTCAGGGGGAGCAACTACGAGCAGTACTTC
d_call: TRBD1
j_call: TRBJ2-7
clone_size: NA
v_call: TRBV28
cdr3_length: 15

cdr3_aa: CASSQDGKRGAAYEQYF
cdr3_nt: TGCGCCAGCAGCCAAGATGGGAAGCGGGGGGCCGCCTACGAGCAGTACTTC
d_call: TRBD2
j_call: TRBJ2-7
clone_size: NA
v_call: TRBV4-1
cdr3_length: 17

cdr3_aa: CASSYTGGRYEQYF
cdr3_nt: TGTGCCAGCAGTTACACAGGGGGCAGGTACGAGCAGTACTTC
d_call: TRBD1
j_call: TRBJ2-7
clone_size: few
v_call: TRBV6-5
cdr3_length: 14

cdr3_aa: CASSRQGSGYTF
cdr3_nt: TGTGCCAGCAGTCGACAGGGCAGTGGCTACACCTTC
d_call: TRBD1
j_call: TRBJ1-2
clone_size: NA
v_call: TRBV11-2
cdr3_length: 12

cdr3_aa: CASSLRGSYGYTF
cdr3_nt: TGTGCCAGCAGCTTGAGGGGTAGCTATGGCTACACCTTC
d_call: NA
j_call: TRBJ1-2
clone_size: NA
v_call: TRBV5-6
cdr3_length: 13

cdr3_aa: CATSSNDRRTEAFF
cdr3_nt: TGCGCCACCTCGTCAAATGACAGGCGGACTGAAGCTTTCTTT
d_call: NA
j_call: TRBJ1-1
clone_size: many
v_call: TRBV5-1
cdr3_length: 14

cdr3_aa: CASSTSGDPGDTQYF
cdr3_nt: TGTGCCAGCAGTACCTCGGGGGATCCCGGGGATACGCAGTATTTT
d_call: NA
j_call: TRBJ2-3
clone_size: NA
v_call: TRBV6-5
cdr3_length: 15

cdr3_aa: CASSLGMGLYNEQFF
cdr3_nt: TGTGCCAGCAGCTTAGGAATGGGGCTCTACAATGAGCAGTTCTTC
d_call: NA
j_call: TRBJ2-1
clone_size: NA
v_call: TRBV7-2
cdr3_length: 15

cdr3_aa: CASSIGGTSNQPQHF
cdr3_nt: TGTGCCAGCAGCATCGGGGGGACTAGCAATCAGCCCCAGCATTTT
d_call: NA
j_call: TRBJ1-5
clone_size: NA
v_call: TRBV9
cdr3_length: 15

cdr3_aa: CASSLMASGGLRSYEQYF
cdr3_nt: TGTGCCAGCAGCCTCATGGCCAGCGGGGGGCTCCGATCCTACGAGCAGTACTTC
d_call: TRBD2
j_call: TRBJ2-7
clone_size: NA
v_call: TRBV7-2
cdr3_length: 18

cdr3_aa: CASSFGSGTVSFEQYF
cdr3_nt: TGTGCCAGCAGTTTCGGGTCCGGGACAGTATCGTTCGAGCAGTACTTC
d_call: TRBD1
j_call: TRBJ2-7
clone_size: NA
v_call: TRBV6-5
cdr3_length: 16

cdr3_aa: CASGLVSGRNEKLFF
cdr3_nt: TGTGCTAGTGGTTTGGTATCGGGAAGGAATGAAAAACTGTTTTTT
d_call: NA
j_call: TRBJ1-4
clone_size: NA
v_call: TRBV12-5
cdr3_length: 15

cdr3_aa: CATSGPLSGGAWDTQYF
cdr3_nt: TGTGCCACCAGCGGGCCTCTCAGCGGGGGGGCGTGGGATACGCAGTATTTT
d_call: TRBD2
j_call: TRBJ2-3
clone_size: NA
v_call: TRBV15
cdr3_length: 17

cdr3_aa: CASSLARLAAPQETQYF
cdr3_nt: TGTGCCAGCAGCTTAGCAAGACTAGCGGCCCCTCAAGAGACCCAGTACTTC
d_call: TRBD2
j_call: TRBJ2-5
clone_size: NA
v_call: TRBV7-8
cdr3_length: 17

cdr3_aa: CASKKTGTGVLGELFF
cdr3_nt: TGTGCCAGCAAGAAAACCGGGACAGGGGTTCTCGGGGAGCTGTTTTTT
d_call: TRBD1
j_call: TRBJ2-2
clone_size: NA
v_call: TRBV25-1
cdr3_length: 16

cdr3_aa: CASSGATSGEETQYF
cdr3_nt: TGTGCCAGCAGTGGGGCGACTAGCGGGGAAGAGACCCAGTACTTC
d_call: TRBD2
j_call: TRBJ2-5
clone_size: NA
v_call: TRBV6-5
cdr3_length: 15

cdr3_aa: CASSQDRGRDQPQHF
cdr3_nt: TGTGCCAGCAGTCAGGACAGGGGGCGAGATCAGCCCCAGCATTTT
d_call: TRBD1
j_call: TRBJ1-5
clone_size: NA
v_call: TRBV6-5
cdr3_length: 15

cdr3_aa: CASSLSGGEKLFF
cdr3_nt: TGTGCCAGCAGCTTATCGGGTGGTGAAAAACTGTTTTTT
d_call: NA
j_call: TRBJ1-4
clone_size: NA
v_call: TRBV7-9
cdr3_length: 13

cdr3_aa: CASSLSGTGGSYTQYF
cdr3_nt: TGTGCCAGCAGTTTATCCGGGACAGGGGGCTCGTATACGCAGTATTTT
d_call: TRBD1
j_call: TRBJ2-3
clone_size: NA
v_call: TRBV27
cdr3_length: 16

cdr3_aa: CASSRDTSSYEQYF
cdr3_nt: TGTGCTAGCAGCCGAGACACGAGCTCCTACGAGCAGTACTTC
d_call: NA
j_call: TRBJ2-7
clone_size: NA
v_call: TRBV7-7
cdr3_length: 14

cdr3_aa: CASSSGTSGNTGELFF
cdr3_nt: TGTGCTAGCAGCTCGGGGACTAGCGGGAACACCGGGGAGCTGTTTTTT
d_call: TRBD2
j_call: TRBJ2-2
clone_size: few
v_call: TRBV7-7
cdr3_length: 16

cdr3_aa: CASSHPGGYEQYF
cdr3_nt: TGTGCCAGCAGCCACCCCGGGGGGTACGAGCAGTACTTC
d_call: TRBD2
j_call: TRBJ2-7
clone_size: NA
v_call: TRBV7-2
cdr3_length: 13

cdr3_aa: CASSQVRTGIATDTQYF
cdr3_nt: TGCGCCAGCAGCCAAGTCCGGACAGGGATTGCCACAGATACGCAGTATTTT
d_call: TRBD1
j_call: TRBJ2-3
clone_size: NA
v_call: TRBV4-1
cdr3_length: 17

cdr3_aa: CASSSSQGQETQYF
cdr3_nt: TGTGCCAGCAGCTCATCCCAGGGACAAGAGACCCAGTACTTC
d_call: NA
j_call: TRBJ2-5
clone_size: once
v_call: TRBV11-3
cdr3_length: 14

cdr3_aa: CSPATGIAFHEQYF
cdr3_nt: TGCAGCCCCGCCACAGGGATAGCATTCCACGAGCAGTACTTC
d_call: NA
j_call: TRBJ2-7
clone_size: NA
v_call: TRBV29-1
cdr3_length: 14

cdr3_aa: CASSPPPGPGRGGYTF
cdr3_nt: TGTGCCAGCAGCCCCCCTCCCGGGCCCGGTAGGGGTGGCTACACCTTC
d_call: NA
j_call: TRBJ1-2
clone_size: NA
v_call: TRBV5-6
cdr3_length: 16

cdr3_aa: CASSLSGGPTGELFF
cdr3_nt: TGTGCCAGCAGCTTAAGCGGGGGCCCCACCGGGGAGCTGTTTTTT
d_call: TRBD2
j_call: TRBJ2-2
clone_size: NA
v_call: TRBV7-9
cdr3_length: 15

cdr3_aa: CASSPRSRQSYEQYF
cdr3_nt: TGTGCCAGCTCACCCAGATCCCGCCAAAGCTACGAGCAGTACTTC
d_call: NA
j_call: TRBJ2-7
clone_size: NA
v_call: TRBV18
cdr3_length: 15

cdr3_aa: CALTTVSYNEQFF
cdr3_nt: TGTGCCTTGACGACAGTCTCCTACAATGAGCAGTTCTTC
d_call: NA
j_call: TRBJ2-1
clone_size: NA
v_call: TRBV30
cdr3_length: 13

cdr3_aa: CASSQDRQGRDTIYF
cdr3_nt: TGCGCCAGCAGCCAAGATAGGCAGGGTAGAGACACCATATATTTT
d_call: NA
j_call: TRBJ1-3
clone_size: NA
v_call: TRBV4-3
cdr3_length: 15

cdr3_aa: CASTVAGTGKETQYF
cdr3_nt: TGTGCCAGCACGGTGGCCGGGACAGGGAAAGAGACCCAGTACTTC
d_call: TRBD1
j_call: TRBJ2-5
clone_size: NA
v_call: TRBV6-1
cdr3_length: 15

cdr3_aa: CAWSDSLTSEQYF
cdr3_nt: TGTGCCTGGTCAGACAGTCTAACCTCCGAGCAGTACTTC
d_call: NA
j_call: TRBJ2-7
clone_size: NA
v_call: TRBV30
cdr3_length: 13

cdr3_aa: CASSIMSRSTDTQYF
cdr3_nt: TGTGCCAGTAGTATAATGAGCCGCAGCACAGATACGCAGTATTTT
d_call: NA
j_call: TRBJ2-3
clone_size: NA
v_call: TRBV19
cdr3_length: 15

cdr3_aa: CASSLRTGHNYGYTF
cdr3_nt: TGTGCCAGCAGCCTAAGGACAGGGCACAACTATGGCTACACCTTC
d_call: TRBD1
j_call: TRBJ1-2
clone_size: NA
v_call: TRBV5-6
cdr3_length: 15

cdr3_aa: CAWSPLAGGRLHEQFF
cdr3_nt: TGTGCCTGGAGTCCCCTAGCGGGGGGACGACTCCATGAGCAGTTCTTC
d_call: TRBD2
j_call: TRBJ2-1
clone_size: NA
v_call: TRBV30
cdr3_length: 16

cdr3_aa: CASSLVQGGTEAFF
cdr3_nt: TGTGCCAGCAGCTTGGTCCAGGGGGGCACTGAAGCTTTCTTT
d_call: TRBD1
j_call: TRBJ1-1
clone_size: NA
v_call: TRBV5-8
cdr3_length: 14

cdr3_aa: CASSIAGNGGYTF
cdr3_nt: TGTGCCAGTAGTATCGCGGGGAACGGGGGCTACACCTTC
d_call: NA
j_call: TRBJ1-2
clone_size: NA
v_call: TRBV19
cdr3_length: 13

cdr3_aa: CASSPTATGGYGYTF
cdr3_nt: TGTGCCAGTAGCCCGACGGCGACAGGGGGTTATGGCTACACCTTC
d_call: TRBD1
j_call: TRBJ1-2
clone_size: NA
v_call: TRBV19
cdr3_length: 15

cdr3_aa: CASKTRDSYEQYF
cdr3_nt: TGCGCCAGCAAAACTCGGGACAGCTACGAGCAGTACTTC
d_call: TRBD1
j_call: TRBJ2-7
clone_size: NA
v_call: TRBV10-1
cdr3_length: 13

cdr3_aa: CASSPSGIGETQYF
cdr3_nt: TGTGCCAGCTCACCGTCGGGGATTGGAGAGACCCAGTACTTC
d_call: NA
j_call: TRBJ2-5
clone_size: NA
v_call: TRBV18
cdr3_length: 14

cdr3_aa: CSAVPGLADNEQFF
cdr3_nt: TGCAGCGCCGTTCCGGGACTAGCTGACAATGAGCAGTTCTTC
d_call: TRBD2
j_call: TRBJ2-1
clone_size: NA
v_call: TRBV29-1
cdr3_length: 14

cdr3_aa: CASSLGTGPHLSYEQYF
cdr3_nt: TGTGCCAGCAGCTTAGGGACAGGTCCCCACCTCTCCTACGAGCAGTACTTC
d_call: TRBD1
j_call: TRBJ2-7
clone_size: NA
v_call: TRBV7-2
cdr3_length: 17

cdr3_aa: CASSWGGGEQFF
cdr3_nt: TGTGCCAGCAGCTGGGGGGGCGGTGAGCAGTTCTTC
d_call: NA
j_call: TRBJ2-1
clone_size: NA
v_call: TRBV7-3
cdr3_length: 12

cdr3_aa: CASSDPRRGVQQFF
cdr3_nt: TGCGCCAGCAGTGACCCCCGCAGGGGGGTTCAGCAGTTCTTC
d_call: NA
j_call: TRBJ2-1
clone_size: NA
v_call: TRBV10-1
cdr3_length: 14